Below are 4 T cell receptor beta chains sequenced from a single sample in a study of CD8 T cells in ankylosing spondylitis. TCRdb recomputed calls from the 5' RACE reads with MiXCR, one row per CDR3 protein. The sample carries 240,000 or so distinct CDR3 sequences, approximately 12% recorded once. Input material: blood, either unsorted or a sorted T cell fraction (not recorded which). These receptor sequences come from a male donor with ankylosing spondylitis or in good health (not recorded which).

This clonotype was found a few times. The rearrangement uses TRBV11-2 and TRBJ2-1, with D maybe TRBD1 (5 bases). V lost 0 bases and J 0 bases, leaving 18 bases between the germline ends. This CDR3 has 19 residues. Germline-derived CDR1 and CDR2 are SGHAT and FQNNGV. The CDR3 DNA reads TGTGCCAGCAGCTTAGATTCCTGGGGCCTTGCCGGCTCCTACAATGAGCAGTTCTTC. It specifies CASSLDSWGLAGSYNEQFF.

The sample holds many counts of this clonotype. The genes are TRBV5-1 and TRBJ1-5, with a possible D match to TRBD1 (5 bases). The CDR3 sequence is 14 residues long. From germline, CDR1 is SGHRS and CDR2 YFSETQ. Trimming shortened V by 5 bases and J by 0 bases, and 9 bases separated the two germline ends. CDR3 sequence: CASSSRDSNQPQHF. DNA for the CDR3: TGCGCCAGCAGTAGCAGGGATAGCAATCAGCCCCAGCATTTT.

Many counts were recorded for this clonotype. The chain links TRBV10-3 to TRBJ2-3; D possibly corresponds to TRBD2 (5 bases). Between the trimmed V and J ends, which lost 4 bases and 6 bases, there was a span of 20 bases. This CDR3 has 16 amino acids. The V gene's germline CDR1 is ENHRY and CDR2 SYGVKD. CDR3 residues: CAISGDTETISDTQYF. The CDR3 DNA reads TGTGCCATCAGTGGAGATACTGAGACTATCTCCGATACGCAGTATTTT.

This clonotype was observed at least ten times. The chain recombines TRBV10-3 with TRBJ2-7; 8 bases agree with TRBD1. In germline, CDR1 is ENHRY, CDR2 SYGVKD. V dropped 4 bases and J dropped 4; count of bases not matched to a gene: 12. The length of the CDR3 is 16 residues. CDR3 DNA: TGTGCCATCAGTGGAACCGGGACAGGATTAATGTACGAGCAGTACTTC. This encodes CAISGTGTGLMYEQYF.